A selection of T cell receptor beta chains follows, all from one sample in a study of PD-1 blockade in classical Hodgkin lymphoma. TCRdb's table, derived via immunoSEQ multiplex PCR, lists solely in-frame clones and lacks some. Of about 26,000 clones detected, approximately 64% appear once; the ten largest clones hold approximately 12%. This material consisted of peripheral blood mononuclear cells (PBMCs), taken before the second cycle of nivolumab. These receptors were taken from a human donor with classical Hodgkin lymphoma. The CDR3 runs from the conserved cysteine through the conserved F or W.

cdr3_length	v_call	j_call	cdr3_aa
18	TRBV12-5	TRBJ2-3	CASGLVVAGYGKTDTQYF
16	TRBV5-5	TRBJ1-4	CASSFSAFPTNEKLFF
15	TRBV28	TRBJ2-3	CASNTISGATDTQYF
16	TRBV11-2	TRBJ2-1	CATSSRGTGKNNEQFF
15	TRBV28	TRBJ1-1	CASSVMARFSTEAFF
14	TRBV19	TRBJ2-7	CASSMRGQGHEQYF
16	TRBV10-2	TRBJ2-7	CASSTSGRGFSYEQYF
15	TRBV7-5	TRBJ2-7	CARSLSGTDSYEQYF
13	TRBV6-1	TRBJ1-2	CASSFGSGYGYTF
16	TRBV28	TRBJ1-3	CASSLNGLGSGNTIYF
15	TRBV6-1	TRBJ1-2	CASSDPGQGGYGYTF
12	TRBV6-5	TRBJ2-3	CASTGFADTQYF
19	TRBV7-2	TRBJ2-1	CASSLRWLGRYGSYNEQFF
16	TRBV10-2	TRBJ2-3	CASSDGGELDTDTQYF
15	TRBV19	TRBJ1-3	CASSYWGQFGNTIYF
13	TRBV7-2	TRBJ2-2	CASSLLNTGELFF
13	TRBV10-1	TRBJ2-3	CASSEVPTDTQYF
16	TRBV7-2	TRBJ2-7	CASSLALSGQKPEQYF
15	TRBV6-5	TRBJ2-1	CASGKRVLDYNEQFF
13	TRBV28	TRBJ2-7	CASSSPGTVEQYF
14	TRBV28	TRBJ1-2	CASSSTGILLGYTF
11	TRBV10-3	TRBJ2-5	CAISDTETQYF
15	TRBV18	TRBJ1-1	CASSPIVGVNTEAFF
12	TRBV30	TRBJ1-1	CAWNGGTTEAFF
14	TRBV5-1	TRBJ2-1	CASSSIGQYNEQFF
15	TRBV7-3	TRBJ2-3	CASSPSGRDTDTQYF
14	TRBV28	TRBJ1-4	CASSLRQGNEKLFF
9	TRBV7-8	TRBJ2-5	CALSETQYF
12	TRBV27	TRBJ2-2	CASSPLTGELFF
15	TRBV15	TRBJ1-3	CATSRGDRGGSTIYF
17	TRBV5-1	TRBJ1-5	CASSLAAGSFSNQPQHF
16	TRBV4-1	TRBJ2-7	CASSRKNLGVTYEQYF
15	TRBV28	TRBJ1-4	CASSAPGFQNEKLFF
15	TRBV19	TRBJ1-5	CASSMGQVSNQPQHF
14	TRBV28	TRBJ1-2	CASRLQGFNYGYTF
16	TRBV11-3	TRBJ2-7	CASSKEGTSGIDEQYF
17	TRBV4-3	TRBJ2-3	CASSRWRGLQSTDTQYF
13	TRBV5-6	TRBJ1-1	CASSLEGFTEAFF
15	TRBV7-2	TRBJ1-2	CASSLDVQRGNGYTF
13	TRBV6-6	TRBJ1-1	CASRSTGRTEAFF
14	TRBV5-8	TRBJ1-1	CASSPDDRDTEAFF
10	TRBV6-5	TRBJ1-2	CASSGYGYTF
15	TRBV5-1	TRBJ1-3	CASKPQGDSGNTIYF
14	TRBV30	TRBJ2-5	CAWSLGLGVETQYF
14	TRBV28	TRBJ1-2	CASSLPTGVYGYTF
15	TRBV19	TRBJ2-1	CASSITSGQYNEQFF